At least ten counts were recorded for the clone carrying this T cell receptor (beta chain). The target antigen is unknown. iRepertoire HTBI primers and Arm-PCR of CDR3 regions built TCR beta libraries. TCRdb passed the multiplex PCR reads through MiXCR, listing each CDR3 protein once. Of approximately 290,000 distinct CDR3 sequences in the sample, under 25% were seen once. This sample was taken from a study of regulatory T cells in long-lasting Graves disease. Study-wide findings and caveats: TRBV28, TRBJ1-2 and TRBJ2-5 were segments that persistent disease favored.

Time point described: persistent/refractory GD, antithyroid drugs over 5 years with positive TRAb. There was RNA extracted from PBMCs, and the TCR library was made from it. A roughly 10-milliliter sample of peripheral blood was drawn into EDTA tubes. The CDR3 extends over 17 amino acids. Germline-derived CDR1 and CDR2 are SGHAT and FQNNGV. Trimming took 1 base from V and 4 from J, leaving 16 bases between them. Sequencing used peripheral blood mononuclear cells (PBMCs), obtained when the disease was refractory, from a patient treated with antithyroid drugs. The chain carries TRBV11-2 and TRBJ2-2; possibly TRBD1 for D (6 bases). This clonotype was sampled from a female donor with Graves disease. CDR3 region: CASSLGQGPTFTGELFF. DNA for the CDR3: TGTGCCAGCAGCTTAGGGCAGGGGCCAACGTTCACCGGGGAGCTGTTTTTT.